Listed below are T cell receptor beta chains from one sample, sequenced in a study of regulatory T cells in long-lasting Graves disease. TCRdb called the multiplex PCR reads again in MiXCR, with one record for every CDR3 protein. The data show a few hundred thousand distinct CDR3 sequences, 16% seen once. The same data also contributed to another study, on T cells in Graves' hyperthyroidism and ophthalmopathy.

Source: peripheral blood mononuclear cells (PBMCs), taken at new diagnosis, from a patient treated with antithyroid drugs. The source is a man aged 35 to 55 with Graves disease. The CDR3 runs from the conserved cysteine through the conserved F or W. D genes are given only for firm matches.

d_gene,j_gene,v_gene,CDR3aa
-,TRBJ1-3,TRBV12-3/TRBV12-4,CASSLGHSGNTIYF
-,TRBJ1-6,TRBV28,CASSLPGSPLHF
-,TRBJ1-2,TRBV29-1,CSGRGGDGYTF
TRBD2,TRBJ2-1,TRBV6-2/TRBV6-3,CASSYGIAGGPWDEQFF
-,TRBJ2-4,TRBV3-1,CASTPVTPGGIQYF
-,TRBJ1-5,TRBV27,CASSHSDNQPQHF
-,TRBJ2-3,TRBV4-3,CASSQEGDTQYF
-,TRBJ2-3,TRBV30,CAWSPNTDTQYF
TRBD2,TRBJ2-2,TRBV5-1,CASSRGLTGTRRTGELFF
-,TRBJ2-3,TRBV20-1,CSARVDTDTQYF
-,TRBJ1-5,TRBV24-1,CATSDSWAGQPQHF
-,TRBJ1-3,TRBV7-2,CASSSTPHSGNTIYF
-,TRBJ1-4,TRBV28,CASSSSEKLFF
-,TRBJ1-2,TRBV6-9,CASSYDNPYHEGKAIYYGYTF
TRBD1,TRBJ1-4,TRBV2,CASSRDRGSEKLFF
-,TRBJ1-1,TRBV4-2,CASSQGGHLNTEAFF
-,TRBJ2-3,TRBV30,CAWSVGGGADTQYF
-,TRBJ2-7,TRBV5-1,CASSMDSYEQYF
TRBD1,TRBJ1-1,TRBV18,CASSPGTGGPGTEAFF
-,TRBJ1-2,TRBV30,CAWSDGVGYTF
-,TRBJ2-5,TRBV29-1,CSVSPGGQPQETQYF
-,TRBJ2-2,TRBV29-1,CSVAGRTGELFF
-,TRBJ2-1,TRBV20-1,CSASPPGQYNEQFF
-,TRBJ2-2,TRBV9,CASSVYVGGELFF
-,TRBJ2-7,TRBV7-9,CASSSPGAPSLNYEQYF
-,TRBJ2-7,TRBV20-1,CSARRPSGYEQYF
-,TRBJ1-1,TRBV7-9,CASSLRQYTEAFF
-,TRBJ1-1,TRBV20-1,CSTGHPNTEAFF
-,TRBJ1-5,TRBV2,CASSVVGGNLNQPQHF
-,TRBJ2-3,TRBV6-2/TRBV6-3,CASSTTAGTQYF
-,TRBJ1-5,TRBV2,CASSDFGGQPQHF
-,TRBJ1-1,TRBV20-1,CSATLQGLAEAFF
-,TRBJ1-1,TRBV30,CAWRIWGGTEAFF
-,TRBJ1-6,TRBV7-3,CASSLGGRRSPLHF
-,TRBJ1-4,TRBV5-1,CASSLQQGNEKLFF
-,TRBJ1-3,TRBV4-2,CASSQDQGQFGNTIYF
TRBD2,TRBJ2-1,TRBV5-1,CASSLPAGGQGEQFF
-,TRBJ2-1,TRBV29-1,CSVGTYNEQFF
-,TRBJ1-1,TRBV5-1,CASSLKPRQEGSEAFF
-,TRBJ1-5,TRBV12-3/TRBV12-4,CASSLVAQGNQPQHF
-,TRBJ2-3,TRBV7-8,CASSPRGAFGDTQYF
TRBD1,TRBJ2-2,TRBV20-1,CSARDTRQGLGTGELFF
-,TRBJ1-1,TRBV30,CAWRKVLNTEAFF
-,TRBJ2-2,TRBV15,CATSRGTRIRGELFF
-,TRBJ2-2,TRBV11-3,CASSPLQYAELFF
-,TRBJ2-1,TRBV12-3/TRBV12-4,CASSRYSGVEQFF
-,TRBJ2-7,TRBV4-1,CASSRGERQYF
TRBD1,TRBJ2-7,TRBV12-3/TRBV12-4,CASSFRGPYEQYF
TRBD1,TRBJ2-3,TRBV27,CASSSHRGSLSTDTQYF
-,TRBJ2-3,TRBV9,CASSAISGSTDTQYF
TRBD1,TRBJ1-3,TRBV9,CASSVVPDRGNTIYF
TRBD2,TRBJ2-7,TRBV6-1,CAARGDSYEQYF
-,TRBJ1-6,TRBV20-1,CSARGKLPPGYNSPLHF
-,TRBJ1-4,TRBV2,CASRRGIATNEKLFF
TRBD2,TRBJ2-5,TRBV15,CATSRDPPSGGTTQYF
-,TRBJ2-7,TRBV11-2,CASSSGPTLYEQYF
TRBD1,TRBJ2-7,TRBV6-1,CASWGTGEAYEQYF
-,TRBJ2-1,TRBV6-2/TRBV6-3,CASSYPLPASSYNEQFF
-,TRBJ2-7,TRBV2,CASSGPGIEQYF
TRBD2,TRBJ2-3,TRBV4-3,CASSRGSGRSSTDTQYF